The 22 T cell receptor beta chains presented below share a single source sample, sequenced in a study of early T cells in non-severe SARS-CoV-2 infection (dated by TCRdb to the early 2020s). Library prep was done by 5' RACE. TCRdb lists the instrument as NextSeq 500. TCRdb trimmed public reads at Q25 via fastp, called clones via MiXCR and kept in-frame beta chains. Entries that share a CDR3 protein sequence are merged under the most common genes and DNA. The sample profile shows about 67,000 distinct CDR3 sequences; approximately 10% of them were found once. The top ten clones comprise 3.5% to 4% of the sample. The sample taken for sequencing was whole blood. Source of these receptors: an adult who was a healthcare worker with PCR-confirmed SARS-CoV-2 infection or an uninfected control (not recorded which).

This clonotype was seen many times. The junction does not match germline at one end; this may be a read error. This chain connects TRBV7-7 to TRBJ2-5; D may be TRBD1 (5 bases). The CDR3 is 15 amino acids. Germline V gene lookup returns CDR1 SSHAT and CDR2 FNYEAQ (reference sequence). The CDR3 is CASSQRGYLGETQYF. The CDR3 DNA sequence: TGTGCTAGCAGTCAAAGGGGCTACTTGGGGGAGACCCAGTACTTC. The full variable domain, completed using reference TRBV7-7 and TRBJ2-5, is GAGVSQSPRYKVTKRGQDVTLRCDPISSHATLYWYQQALGQGPEFLTYFNYEAQPDKSGLPSDRFSAERPEGSISTLTIQRTEQRDSAMYRCASSQRGYLGETQYFGPGTRLLVL.

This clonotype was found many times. CDR3 amino acids: CAWLRMSGPTTVQYF. CDR3 DNA: TGTGCCTGGTTGCGGATGAGCGGGCCAACTACGGTGCAGTACTTC. The chain uses TRBV30 and TRBJ2-7; possible D gene TRBD2, 6 bases. The CDR3 consists of 15 residues. The V gene's germline CDR1 is GTSNPN and CDR2 SVGIG (reference sequence). Trimming removed 5 bases from V and 9 bases from J, with 26 bases in between.

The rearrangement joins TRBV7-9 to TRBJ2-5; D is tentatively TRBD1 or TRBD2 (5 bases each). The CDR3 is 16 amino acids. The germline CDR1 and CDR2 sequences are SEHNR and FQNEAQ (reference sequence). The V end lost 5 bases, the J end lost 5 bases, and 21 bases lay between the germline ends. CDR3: CASSRDGRIRGETQYF. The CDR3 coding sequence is TGTGCCAGCAGCCGGGACGGGCGCATACGAGGGGAGACCCAGTACTTC.

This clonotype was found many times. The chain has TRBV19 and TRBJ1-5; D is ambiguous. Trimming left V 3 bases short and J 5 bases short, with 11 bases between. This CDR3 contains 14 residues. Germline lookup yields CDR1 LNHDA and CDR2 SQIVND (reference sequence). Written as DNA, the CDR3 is TGTGCCAGTAGTATGGTGGCACCTCATCAGCCCCAGCATTTT. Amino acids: CASSMVAPHQPQHF. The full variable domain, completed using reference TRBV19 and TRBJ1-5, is DGGITQSPKYLFRKEGQNVTLSCEQNLNHDAMYWYRQDPGQGLRLIYYSQIVNDFQKGDIAEGYSVSREKKESFPLTVTSAQKNPTAFYLCASSMVAPHQPQHFGDGTRLSIL.

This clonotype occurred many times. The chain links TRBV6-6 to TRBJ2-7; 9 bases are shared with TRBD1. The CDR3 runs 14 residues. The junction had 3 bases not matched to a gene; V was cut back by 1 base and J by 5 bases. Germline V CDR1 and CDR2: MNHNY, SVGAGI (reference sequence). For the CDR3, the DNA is TGTGCCAGCAGTTACTGGGACAGGGTCCACGAGCAGTACTTC. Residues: CASSYWDRVHEQYF.

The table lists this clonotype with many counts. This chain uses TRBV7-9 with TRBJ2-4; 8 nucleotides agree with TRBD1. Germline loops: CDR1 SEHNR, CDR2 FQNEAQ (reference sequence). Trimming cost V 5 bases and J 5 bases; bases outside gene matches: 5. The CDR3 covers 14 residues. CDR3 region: CASSLTGVENIQYF. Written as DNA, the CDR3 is TGTGCCAGCAGCCTGACAGGGGTGGAAAACATTCAGTACTTC. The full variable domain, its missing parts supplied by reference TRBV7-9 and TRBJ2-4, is DTGVSQNPRHKITKRGQNVTFRCDPISEHNRLYWYRQTLGQGPEFLTYFQNEAQLEKSRLLSDRFSAERPKGSFSTLEIQRTEQGDSAMYLCASSLTGVENIQYFGAGTRLSVL.

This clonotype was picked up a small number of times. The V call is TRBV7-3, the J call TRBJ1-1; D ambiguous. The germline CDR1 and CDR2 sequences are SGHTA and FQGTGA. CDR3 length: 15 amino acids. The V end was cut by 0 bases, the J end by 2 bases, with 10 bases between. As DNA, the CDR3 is TGTGCCAGCAGCTTAACGTCCGGAGCAAACACTGAAGCTTTCTTT. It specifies CASSLTSGANTEAFF. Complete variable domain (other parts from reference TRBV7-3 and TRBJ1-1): GAGVSQTPSNKVTEKGKYVELRCDPISGHTALYWYRQSLGQGPEFLIYFQGTGAADDSGLPNDRFFAVRPEGSVSTLKIQRTERGDSAVYLCASSLTSGANTEAFFGQGTRLTVV.

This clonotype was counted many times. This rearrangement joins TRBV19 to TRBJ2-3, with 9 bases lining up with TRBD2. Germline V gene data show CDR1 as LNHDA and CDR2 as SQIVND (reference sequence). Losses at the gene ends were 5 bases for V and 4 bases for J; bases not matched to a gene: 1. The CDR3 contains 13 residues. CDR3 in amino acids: CASSPSGADTQYF. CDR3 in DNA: TGTGCCAGTAGTCCTAGCGGGGCAGATACGCAGTATTTT.

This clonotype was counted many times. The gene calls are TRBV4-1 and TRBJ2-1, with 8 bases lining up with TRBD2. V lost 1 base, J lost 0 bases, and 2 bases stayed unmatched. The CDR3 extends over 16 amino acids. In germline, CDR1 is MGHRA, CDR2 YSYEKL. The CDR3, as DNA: TGCGCCAGCAGCCAAGGGCTAGCGGGCTCCTACAATGAGCAGTTCTTC. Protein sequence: CASSQGLAGSYNEQFF.

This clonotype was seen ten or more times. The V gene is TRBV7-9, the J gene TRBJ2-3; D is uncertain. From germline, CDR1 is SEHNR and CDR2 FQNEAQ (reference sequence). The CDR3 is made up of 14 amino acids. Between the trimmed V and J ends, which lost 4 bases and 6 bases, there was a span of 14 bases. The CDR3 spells CASSSYPVLDTQYF. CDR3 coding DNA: TGTGCCAGCAGCTCTTACCCCGTGTTGGATACGCAGTATTTT.

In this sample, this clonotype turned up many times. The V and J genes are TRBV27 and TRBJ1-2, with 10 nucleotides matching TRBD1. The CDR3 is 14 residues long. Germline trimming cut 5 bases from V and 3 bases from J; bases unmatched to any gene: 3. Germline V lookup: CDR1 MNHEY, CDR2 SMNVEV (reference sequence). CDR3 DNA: TGTGCCAGCAGTGACGGGACAGGGGACTATGGCTACACCTTC. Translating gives CASSDGTGDYGYTF.

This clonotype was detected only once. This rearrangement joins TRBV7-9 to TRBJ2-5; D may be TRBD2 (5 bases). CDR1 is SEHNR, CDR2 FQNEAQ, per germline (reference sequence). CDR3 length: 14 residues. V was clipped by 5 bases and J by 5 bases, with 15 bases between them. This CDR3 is CASSPPPGEETQYF. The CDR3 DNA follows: TGTGCCAGCAGCCCGCCCCCCGGGGAGGAGACCCAGTACTTC.

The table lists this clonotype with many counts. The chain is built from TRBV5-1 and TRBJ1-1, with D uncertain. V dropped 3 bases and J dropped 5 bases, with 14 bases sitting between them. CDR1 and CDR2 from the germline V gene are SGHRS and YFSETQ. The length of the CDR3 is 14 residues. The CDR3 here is CASSSGLTGTEAFF. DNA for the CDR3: TGCGCCAGCAGCTCGGGCCTTACGGGGACTGAAGCTTTCTTT. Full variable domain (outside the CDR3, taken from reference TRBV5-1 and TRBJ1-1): KAGVTQTPRYLIKTRGQQVTLSCSPISGHRSVSWYQQTPGQGLQFLFEYFSETQRNKGNFPGRFSGRQFSNSRSEMNVSTLELGDSALYLCASSSGLTGTEAFFGQGTRLTVV.

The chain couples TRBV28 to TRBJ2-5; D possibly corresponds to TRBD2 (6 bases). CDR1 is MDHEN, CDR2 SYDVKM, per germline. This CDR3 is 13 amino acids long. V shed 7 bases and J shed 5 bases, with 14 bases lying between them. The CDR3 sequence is CASTVPGGETQYF. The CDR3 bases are TGTGCCAGCACCGTGCCAGGAGGGGAGACCCAGTACTTC.

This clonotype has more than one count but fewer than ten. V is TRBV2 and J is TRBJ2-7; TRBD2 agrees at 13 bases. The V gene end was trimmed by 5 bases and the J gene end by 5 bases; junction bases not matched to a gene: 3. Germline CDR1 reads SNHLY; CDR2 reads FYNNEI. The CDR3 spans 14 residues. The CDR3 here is CASSRTSGRDEQYF. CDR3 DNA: TGTGCCAGCAGTCGTACTAGCGGGAGGGACGAGCAGTACTTC.

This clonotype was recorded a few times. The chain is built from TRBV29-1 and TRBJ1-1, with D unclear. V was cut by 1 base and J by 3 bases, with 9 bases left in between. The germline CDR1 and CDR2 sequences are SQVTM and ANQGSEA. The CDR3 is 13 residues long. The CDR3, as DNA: TGCAGCGTTGAAGCGCAGGACTACACTGAAGCTTTCTTT. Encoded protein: CSVEAQDYTEAFF.

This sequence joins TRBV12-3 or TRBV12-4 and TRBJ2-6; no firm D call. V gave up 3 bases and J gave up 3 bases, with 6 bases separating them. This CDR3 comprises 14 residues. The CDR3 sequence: CASSFRDGANVLTF. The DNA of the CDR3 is TGTGCCAGCAGTTTTAGGGATGGGGCCAACGTCCTGACTTTC.

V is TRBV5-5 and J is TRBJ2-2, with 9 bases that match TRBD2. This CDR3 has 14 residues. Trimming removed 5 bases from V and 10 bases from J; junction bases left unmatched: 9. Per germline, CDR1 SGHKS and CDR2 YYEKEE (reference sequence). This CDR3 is CASSRYSGRVELFF. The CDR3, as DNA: TGTGCCAGCAGTCGCTATAGCGGGAGAGTGGAGCTGTTTTTT.

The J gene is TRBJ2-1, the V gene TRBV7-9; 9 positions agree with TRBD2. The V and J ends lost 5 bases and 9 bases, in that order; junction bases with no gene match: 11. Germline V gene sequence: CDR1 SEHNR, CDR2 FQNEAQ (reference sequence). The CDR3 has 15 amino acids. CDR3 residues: CASSLGGGAFGEQFF. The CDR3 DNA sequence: TGTGCCAGCAGCCTGGGCGGGGGGGCCTTCGGTGAGCAGTTCTTC.

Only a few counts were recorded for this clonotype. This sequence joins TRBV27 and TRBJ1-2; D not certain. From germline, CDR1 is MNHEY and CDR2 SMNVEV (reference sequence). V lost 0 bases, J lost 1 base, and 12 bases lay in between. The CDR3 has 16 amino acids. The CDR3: CASSLSVSYLNYGYTF. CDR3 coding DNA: TGTGCCAGCAGTTTATCGGTATCCTACCTTAACTATGGCTACACCTTC.

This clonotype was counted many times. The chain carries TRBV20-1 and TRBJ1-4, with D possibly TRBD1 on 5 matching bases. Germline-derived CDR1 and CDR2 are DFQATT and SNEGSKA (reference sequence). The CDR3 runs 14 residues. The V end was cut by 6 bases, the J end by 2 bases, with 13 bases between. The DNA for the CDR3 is TGCAGTGCCACCCCGACAGAGACTAATGAAAAACTGTTTTTT. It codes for CSATPTETNEKLFF.

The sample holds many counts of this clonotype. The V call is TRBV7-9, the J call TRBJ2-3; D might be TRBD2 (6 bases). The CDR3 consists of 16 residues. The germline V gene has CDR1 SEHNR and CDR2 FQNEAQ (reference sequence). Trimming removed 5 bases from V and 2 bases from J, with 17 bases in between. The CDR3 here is CASSLGGGANTDTQYF. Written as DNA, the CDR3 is TGTGCCAGCAGCCTAGGAGGCGGGGCTAACACAGATACGCAGTATTTT.